Following are 15 T cell receptor beta chains from one sample sequenced in a study of metastatic and nonmetastatic thyroid tumors. TCRdb re-clonotyped the PCR reads via MiXCR. Among 22,000 or so clones, about 20% were seen once, and the ten largest hold around 12%. Prior to thyroid surgery, none of the patients had received any treatment. Material: tumor tissue. The origin of the receptors is a female donor with papillary thyroid cancer or a benign thyroid nodule (not recorded which). Some clones in this sample may be carry-over from other donors' samples.

The rearrangement links TRBV2 to TRBJ2-1; possibly TRBD2 for D (6 bases). Germline lookup yields CDR1 SNHLY and CDR2 FYNNEI. Trimming left V 5 bases short and J 13 bases short, with 15 bases between. The CDR3 is made up of 12 amino acids. Here the CDR3 reads CASSRDSTPQFF. The DNA for the CDR3 is TGTGCCAGCAGTCGGGACTCCACCCCTCAGTTCTTC. The variable domain in full, with the rest retrieved from reference TRBV2 and TRBJ2-1, is EPEVTQTPSHQVTQMGQEVILRCVPISNHLYFYWYRQILGQKVEFLVSFYNNEISEKSEIFDDQFSVERPDGSNFTLKIRSTKLEDSAMYFCASSRDSTPQFFGPGTRLTVL.

This clone appeared a few times. The chain uses TRBV7-8 and TRBJ2-7; D is undetermined. CDR1 is SGHVS, CDR2 FQNEAQ, per germline. Trimming pared 1 base from V and 2 bases from J, leaving 15 bases between. This CDR3 contains 16 residues. The CDR3 loop is CASSLDLVIPTYEQYF. The CDR3 nucleotides read TGTGCCAGCAGCTTAGACTTAGTCATACCCACCTACGAGCAGTACTTC. The whole variable domain, filled in from reference TRBV7-8 and TRBJ2-7, reads GAGVSQSPRYKVAKRGQDVALRCDPISGHVSLFWYQQALGQGPEFLTYFQNEAQLDKSGLPSDRFFAERPEGSVSTLKIQRTQQEDSAVYLCASSLDLVIPTYEQYFGPGTRLTVT.

This clone has ten or more counts. Other DNA sequences within the sample encode an identical CDR3. This rearrangement joins TRBV29-1 to TRBJ1-2; D is unresolved. The CDR3 length is 12 residues. CDR1 and CDR2 (germline): SQVTM, ANQGSEA. Trimming took off 3 bases at V and 4 bases at J, with 9 bases between the two ends. The CDR3 region is CSVEESVYGYTF. As DNA, the CDR3 is TGCAGCGTTGAGGAGTCCGTCTATGGCTACACCTTC.

This chain uses TRBV14 with TRBJ2-2; the D gene is possibly TRBD2 (5 bases). The CDR3 is made up of 13 amino acids. V gave up 6 bases and J gave up 7 bases, with 12 bases separating them. Germline V gene lookup returns CDR1 SGHDN and CDR2 FVKESK. This CDR3 reads CASSRGSGGELFF. The CDR3 DNA reads as TGTGCCAGCAGTCGTGGGAGTGGCGGGGAGCTGTTTTTT.

The table lists this clone with many counts. Being one base from a much bigger clone, this may be a read error. Likely a read error: the CDR3 ends without its conserved phenylalanine or tryptophan. This chain uses TRBV19 with TRBJ1-5, with 8 positions matching TRBD1. V was clipped by 6 bases and J by 3 bases; unmatched bases: 7. Germline V gene data show CDR1 as LNHDA and CDR2 as SQIVND (reference sequence). The CDR3 extends over 15 amino acids. This CDR3 is CASSRSGQVNQPQHS. The CDR3 region has the DNA TGTGCCAGTAGCCGCTCGGGACAGGTCAATCAGCCCCAGCATTCT.

Only one count was recorded for this clone. The CDR3 region has the DNA TGTGCCAGCAGCGTCGGGACGACAAATCAAGAGACCCAGTACTTC. Translation gives CASSVGTTNQETQYF. This chain connects TRBV9 to TRBJ2-5; either TRBD1 or TRBD2 may fit D (5 bases each). V lost 2 bases to trimming and J lost 2 bases, with 13 bases between them. The CDR3 length is 15 residues. Germline CDR1 SGDLS, CDR2 YYNGEE.

The rearrangement joins TRBV5-1 to TRBJ2-7, with no clear D. Germline V CDR1 and CDR2: SGHRS, YFSETQ. V lost 0 bases, J lost 4 bases, and 14 bases lay in between. There are 15 residues in the CDR3. CDR3 bases: TGCGCCAGCAGCTTGGATGGGCGGTCGAGGTACGAGCAGTACTTC. It specifies CASSLDGRSRYEQYF.

This clone has ten or more counts. The V gene is TRBV2, the J gene TRBJ2-3, with D tentatively TRBD2 (6 bases). V was trimmed by 10 bases and J by 1 base, leaving 15 bases between them. Germline V gene lookup returns CDR1 SNHLY and CDR2 FYNNEI. The CDR3 contains 14 residues. In nucleotides, the CDR3 is TGTGCCACCTCATGGGGAGGTGGCACAGATACGCAGTATTTT. Protein product: CATSWGGGTDTQYF.

The V and J genes are TRBV2 and TRBJ2-1, with D possibly matching TRBD2 (5 bases). This CDR3 has 13 amino acids. V gave up 7 bases and J gave up 6 bases, with 13 bases separating them. The germline V gene encodes CDR1 SNHLY and CDR2 FYNNEI. Written as DNA, the CDR3 is TGTGCCAGCATCCTGGAGGAGGCCAATGAGCAGTTCTTC. This codes for CASILEEANEQFF. The complete variable domain, with remaining parts taken from reference TRBV2 and TRBJ2-1, reads EPEVTQTPSHQVTQMGQEVILRCVPISNHLYFYWYRQILGQKVEFLVSFYNNEISEKSEIFDDQFSVERPDGSNFTLKIRSTKLEDSAMYFCASILEEANEQFFGPGTRLTVL.

This clone was seen only a few times. The chain joins TRBV6-1 to TRBJ2-7; 10 bases map to TRBD1. The ends lost 9 bases at V and 4 bases at J; junction bases unmatched: 9. Germline values: CDR1 MNHNS, CDR2 SASEGT. The CDR3 spans 14 residues. Here the CDR3 DNA reads TGTGCCAGTTCTAAGGACAGGGGGTCATACGAGCAGTACTTC. It specifies CASSKDRGSYEQYF.

The chain uses TRBV4-1 and TRBJ1-5; D gene uncertain. Germline V CDR1 and CDR2: MGHRA, YSYEKL. The ends were cut back, 0 bases at V and 5 bases at J, with 14 bases in the middle. CDR3 length: 16 amino acids. DNA of the CDR3: TGCGCCAGCAGCCAAGATTTATCATGGCGCGATCAGCCCCAGCATTTT. Its protein product is CASSQDLSWRDQPQHF.

J is TRBJ2-3 and V is TRBV19; tentative D call: TRBD1 (6 bases). In germline, CDR1 is LNHDA, CDR2 SQIVND (reference sequence). The CDR3 is 13 amino acids. The V end lost 5 bases, the J end lost 6 bases, and 12 bases lay between the germline ends. CDR3 sequence reads: CASSLQGYDTQYF. DNA of the CDR3: TGTGCCAGTAGTCTTCAGGGGTACGATACGCAGTATTTT.

There are a few counts of this clone. The junction does not match germline at one end; this may be a read error. The chain carries TRBV6-4 and TRBJ2-1, with D possibly TRBD2 on 6 matching bases. The CDR3 is 15 residues long. Germline V gene data show CDR1 as MRHNA and CDR2 as SNTAGT. In DNA, the CDR3 is TGTGCCAGCAGTGATTCCGTGGGAGGAGCGGATGAGCAGCTCTTC. This sequence encodes CASSDSVGGADEQLF.

This clone was counted between two and nine times. CDR3 residues: CASSDPGQETKETQYF. The CDR3 region has the DNA TGTGCCAGCAGTGACCCGGGACAGGAGACAAAAGAGACCCAGTACTTC. This chain uses TRBV6-1 with TRBJ2-5; 8 bases match TRBD1. V trimming: 3 bases; J trimming: 3 bases; junction bases outside the gene matches: 9. This CDR3 is 16 amino acids long. Germline CDR1 and CDR2: MNHNS and SASEGT.

In its sample, this clone ranks as medium-sized. This chain connects TRBV5-1 to TRBJ2-7; no reliable D call. The CDR3 is 13 amino acids. The germline V and J ends were trimmed by 2 bases and 1 base, with 7 bases remaining between them. Germline V CDR1 and CDR2: SGHRS, YFSETQ. As DNA, the CDR3 is TGCGCCAGCAGCTTAGGGTCATCCTACGAGCAGTACTTC. This translates into CASSLGSSYEQYF.